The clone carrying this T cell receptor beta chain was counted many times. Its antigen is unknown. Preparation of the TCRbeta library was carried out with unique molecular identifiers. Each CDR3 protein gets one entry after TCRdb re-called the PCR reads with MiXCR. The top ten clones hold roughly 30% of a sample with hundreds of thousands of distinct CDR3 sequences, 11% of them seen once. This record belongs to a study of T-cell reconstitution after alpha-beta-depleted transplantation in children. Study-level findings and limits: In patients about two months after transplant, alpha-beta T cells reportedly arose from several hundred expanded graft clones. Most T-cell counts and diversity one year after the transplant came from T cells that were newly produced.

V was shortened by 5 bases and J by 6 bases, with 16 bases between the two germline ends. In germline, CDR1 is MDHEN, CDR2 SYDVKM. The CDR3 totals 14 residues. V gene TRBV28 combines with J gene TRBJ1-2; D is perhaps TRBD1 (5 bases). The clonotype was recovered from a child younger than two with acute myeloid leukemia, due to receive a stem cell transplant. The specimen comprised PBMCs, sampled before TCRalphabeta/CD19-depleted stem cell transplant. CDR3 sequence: CASSPTKGADGYTF. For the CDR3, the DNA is TGTGCCAGCAGTCCCACCAAAGGGGCGGATGGCTACACCTTC.